What follows describes a single T cell receptor beta chain. The data were obtained in a study of T cell changes during pregnancy in multiple sclerosis. The table came from immunoSEQ multiplex PCR; TCRdb's copy has only in-frame clones and leaves some out. The data show 49,000 or so clones, with approximately 92% seen just once and less than 2.5% held by the top ten. Germline-derived CDR1 and CDR2 are GTSNPN and SVGIG (reference sequence). V lost 2 bases to trimming and J lost 7 bases; unmatched junction nucleotides: 6. CDR3 length: 15 residues. The clonotype comes from a female donor with multiple sclerosis, enrolled in a pregnancy study. The chain uses TRBV30 and TRBJ2-2, with 11 positions matching TRBD1. The sample was peripheral blood, taken in the third trimester of pregnancy. The CDR3 is CAWSSWTGGVGELFF. The CDR3 nucleotides read TGTGCCTGGAGTAGTTGGACAGGGGGCGTCGGGGAGCTGTTTTTT.